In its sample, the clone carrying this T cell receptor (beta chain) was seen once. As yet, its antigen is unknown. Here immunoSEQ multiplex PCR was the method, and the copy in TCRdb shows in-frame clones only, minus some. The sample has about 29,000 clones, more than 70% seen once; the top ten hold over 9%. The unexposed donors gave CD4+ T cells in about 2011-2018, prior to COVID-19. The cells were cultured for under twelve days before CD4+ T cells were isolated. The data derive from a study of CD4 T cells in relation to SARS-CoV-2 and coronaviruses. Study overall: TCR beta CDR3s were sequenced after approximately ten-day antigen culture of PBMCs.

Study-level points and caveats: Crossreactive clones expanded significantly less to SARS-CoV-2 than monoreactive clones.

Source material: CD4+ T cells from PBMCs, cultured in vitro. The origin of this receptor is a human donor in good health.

In DNA, the CDR3 is TGTGCCAGCAGCCCCCGTTCAGGCCTCGCGGAGCAGTACTTC. Encoded protein: CASSPRSGLAEQYF. V usage is TRBV7-2 and J usage is TRBJ2-7; no reliable D call. Looked up from germline, CDR1 is SGHTA and CDR2 is FQGNSA. Trimming stripped 5 bases from V and 7 bases from J, with 18 bases between. CDR3 size: 14 residues.